This TCR beta chain was observed in a study of regulatory T cells in long-lasting Graves disease. The overall study: The criterion for persistent Graves' disease was over 5 years of antithyroid drugs with positive TSH receptor antibodies. The study's findings and limits: Persistent patients had more shared public clonotypes (under 3,000) than new patients (approximately 970). Persistent Graves' cases showed lower TCR diversity than newly diagnosed cases.

Construction of TCR beta libraries relied on iRepertoire HTBI primers and on Arm-PCR targeting CDR3 regions. TCRdb reanalysed the multiplex PCR reads using MiXCR and keeps one entry per CDR3 protein. The sample includes 600,000 to 850,000 distinct CDR3 sequences, around 30% of them seen just once. Turning to this clonotype: Its antigen is not identified.

Time point given: persistent/refractory GD, antithyroid drugs over 5 years with positive TRAb. Construction of the TCR library relied on RNA isolated from PBMCs. It was by American Thyroid Association guidelines that Graves' disease was diagnosed. From germline, CDR1 is SGHTA and CDR2 FQGNSA. The J segment lost 4 bases and the V segment lost 5 bases, leaving 6 bases of the junction unmatched. The CDR3 runs to 15 residues. The sample consisted of peripheral blood mononuclear cells (PBMCs), taken when the disease was refractory, from a patient treated with antithyroid drugs. This TCR was recovered from a female donor with Graves disease. The rearrangement links TRBV7-2 to TRBJ2-5; 11 bases are a match to TRBD2. The CDR3 is CASSPLAGGAETQYF. The CDR3 nucleotides read TGTGCCAGCAGCCCGCTAGCGGGAGGAGCAGAGACCCAGTACTTC.